This T cell receptor (beta chain) was found in a study of metastatic and nonmetastatic thyroid tumors. Study summary: Repertoire comparisons spanned blood and tumor or nodule tissue from malignant and benign thyroid patients. Regarding the study as a whole: Patients with malignant thyroid tumors reportedly had significantly higher TCR beta diversity than those with benign nodules, in blood and tumor.

All patients were treatment-naive before thyroid surgery. Per the original data handling: The study took CDR3 differences across clinicopathological groups and made a distant-metastasis classifier for papillary thyroid cancer from them. TCRdb re-called the PCR reads through MiXCR. TCRdb, not the authors, supplied the V and J calls. Among tens of thousands of clones listed, about 13% were seen once. This clone was seen ten or more times. Its antigen remains unknown. Sequences were obtained from blood. The TCR comes from a female donor with papillary thyroid cancer or a benign thyroid nodule (not recorded which). Some clones in this sample may be carry-over from other donors' samples.

CDR3 nucleotides: TGTCTAGCCTGCGGGAGGTTCGTCTACGAGCAGTACTTC. Protein sequence: CLACGRFVYEQYF. The chain combines TRBV19 with TRBJ2-7; 8 nucleotides match TRBD2. The germline gives CDR1 LNHDA, CDR2 SQIVND (reference sequence). CDR3 size: 13 residues.